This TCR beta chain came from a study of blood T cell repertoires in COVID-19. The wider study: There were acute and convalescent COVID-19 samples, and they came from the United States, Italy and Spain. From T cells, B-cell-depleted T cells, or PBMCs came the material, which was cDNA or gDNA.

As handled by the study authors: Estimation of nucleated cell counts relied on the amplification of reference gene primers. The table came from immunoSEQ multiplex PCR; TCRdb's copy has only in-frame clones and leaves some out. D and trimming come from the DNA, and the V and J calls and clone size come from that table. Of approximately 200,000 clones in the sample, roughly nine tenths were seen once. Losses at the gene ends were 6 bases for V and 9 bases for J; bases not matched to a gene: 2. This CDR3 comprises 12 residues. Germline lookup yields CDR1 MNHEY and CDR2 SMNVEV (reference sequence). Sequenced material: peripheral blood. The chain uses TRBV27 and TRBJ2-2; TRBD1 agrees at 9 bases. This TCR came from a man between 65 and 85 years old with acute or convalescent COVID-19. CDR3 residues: CASRTGGRELFF. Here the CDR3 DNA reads TGTGCCAGCAGGACAGGGGGGAGGGAGCTGTTTTTT.